The 23 T cell receptor beta chains reported below all come from one sample, sequenced in a study of Graves' ophthalmopathy and Graves' hyperthyroidism. RNA transcripts provided the template for amplifying TCR beta CDR3 regions. The first-round RT-PCR employed HTBI primers together with the Qiagen OneStep RT-PCR kit. A multiplex PCR was then performed as the second round. TCRdb processed the multiplex PCR reads anew with MiXCR; each CDR3 protein has one entry. The sample holds approximately 380,000 distinct CDR3 sequences, roughly 21% seen once. Sequenced input: peripheral blood. These receptors originate from a woman under 30 with stable Graves' hyperthyroidism.

The CDR3 coding sequence is TGTGCCAGCAGTTTTTCCCCTGCGGGGGGGAACATTCAGTACTTC. Its protein is CASSFSPAGGNIQYF. The genes are TRBV12-3 or TRBV12-4 and TRBJ2-4; 9 bases are shared with TRBD2. V was pared by 3 bases and J by 7 bases, with 7 bases of the junction left unmatched. The CDR3 contains 15 residues.

This clonotype was seen at least ten times. This chain links TRBV19 with TRBJ1-1, with TRBD1 as a possible D gene (6 bases). The CDR3 consists of 15 residues. Trimming pared 7 bases from V and 3 bases from J, leaving 18 bases between. The germline V gene has CDR1 LNHDA and CDR2 SQIVND (reference sequence). CDR3 sequence reads: CASTRQASVDTEAFF. The CDR3 DNA is TGTGCCAGTACCCGACAGGCTTCTGTGGACACTGAAGCTTTCTTT. The full variable domain, completed using reference TRBV19 and TRBJ1-1, is DGGITQSPKYLFRKEGQNVTLSCEQNLNHDAMYWYRQDPGQGLRLIYYSQIVNDFQKGDIAEGYSVSREKKESFPLTVTSAQKNPTAFYLCASTRQASVDTEAFFGQGTRLTVV.

This clonotype appeared many times. V and J are TRBV6-1 and TRBJ2-3; D remains ambiguous. The germline V gene encodes CDR1 MNHNS and CDR2 SASEGT. This CDR3 is built from 15 residues. Trimming cost V 1 base and J 1 base, with 9 bases left between them. The CDR3 DNA reads as TGTGCCAGCAGTGAAGGGGGTACCGGCACAGATACGCAGTATTTT. Amino acids: CASSEGGTGTDTQYF.

At least ten counts were recorded for this clonotype. The chain joins TRBV20-1 to TRBJ2-5; D may be TRBD1 (6 bases). This CDR3 spans 14 amino acids. Trimming stripped 2 bases from V and 5 bases from J, with 15 bases between. The germline gives CDR1 DFQATT, CDR2 SNEGSKA (reference sequence). CDR3 residues: CSARRDTVWETQYF. The CDR3 bases are TGCAGTGCTAGAAGGGACACCGTCTGGGAGACCCAGTACTTC.

Here the CDR3 DNA reads TGCAGTGCTACACTGGAGACCCAGTACTTC. This sequence encodes CSATLETQYF. The V call is TRBV20-1, the J call TRBJ2-5; no clear D gene. The V gene's germline CDR1 is DFQATT and CDR2 SNEGSKA (reference sequence). The CDR3 is 10 amino acids. Trimming shortened V by 4 bases and J by 5 bases, and 5 bases separated the two germline ends.

This clonotype was picked up many times. The chain's CDR3 is CASSTQRGRVRNEQYF. CDR3 bases: TGTGCCAGCAGCACCCAACGCGGGAGGGTCCGGAACGAGCAGTACTTC. The chain joins TRBV11-2 to TRBJ2-7; 9 nucleotides match TRBD2. CDR3 length: 16 amino acids. V lost 5 bases, J lost 5 bases, and 13 bases stayed unmatched. CDR1 and CDR2 (germline): SGHAT, FQNNGV.

This clonotype came up many times. This chain joins TRBV6-1 and TRBJ2-2, with 11 bases matching TRBD2. V dropped 6 bases and J dropped 4; count of bases not matched to a gene: 7. The CDR3 runs 16 residues. In germline, CDR1 is MNHNS, CDR2 SASEGT. In DNA, the CDR3 is TGTGCCAGCAGCGCCCTAGCGGGAGGATTCACCGGGGAGCTGTTTTTT. It specifies CASSALAGGFTGELFF.

This clonotype has a count of ten or more. The V and J genes are TRBV7-2 and TRBJ2-5, with a possible D match to TRBD1 (5 bases). Germline CDR1 SGHTA, CDR2 FQGNSA. The CDR3 consists of 13 residues. The germline V and J ends were trimmed by 4 bases and 5 bases, with 11 bases remaining between them. In DNA form, the CDR3 reads TGTGCCAGCAGCTCCAGGGTGGAGGAGACCCAGTACTTC. Translation: CASSSRVEETQYF.

The chain carries TRBV6-1 and TRBJ2-5; perhaps TRBD1 as D (6 bases). Germline V gives CDR1 MNHNS, CDR2 SASEGT. This CDR3 contains 13 residues. The V gene lost 6 bases and the J gene lost 12 bases, with 20 bases spanning the gap. In DNA form, the CDR3 reads TGTGCCAGCAGCTGGGGACACCAAGAGACGGAGTACTTC. Amino acids: CASSWGHQETEYF.

In this sample, this clonotype turned up many times. This chain uses TRBV29-1 with TRBJ1-1; D might be TRBD1 (6 bases). The CDR3 has 13 residues. With 5 bases removed from V and 3 bases from J, the gap between germline ends came to 13 bases. Germline V CDR1 and CDR2: SQVTM, ANQGSEA. CDR3 coding DNA: TGCAGCGTTTCTGTCCACAGGGACACTGAAGCTTTCTTT. Residues: CSVSVHRDTEAFF.

The chain couples TRBV12-3 or TRBV12-4 to TRBJ2-7, with D possibly TRBD1 on 6 matching bases. The CDR3 has 13 residues. V was trimmed by 6 bases and J by 6 bases, leaving 15 bases between them. The DNA for the CDR3 is TGTGCCAGCAGCCCTTTGACAGGTCGCGAGCAGTACTTC. It specifies CASSPLTGREQYF.

V is TRBV3-1 and J is TRBJ2-7, with D perhaps being TRBD1 or TRBD2 (5 bases each). Looked up from germline, CDR1 is LGHDT and CDR2 is YNNKEL (reference sequence). This CDR3 is 17 amino acids long. Trimming shortened V by 6 bases and J by 3 bases, and 24 bases separated the two germline ends. CDR3 sequence (DNA): TGTGCCAGCAGTCAATTGACCGCCGGGACCGAAAGCTACGAGCAGTACTTC. The encoded protein is CASSQLTAGTESYEQYF.

This clonotype was seen repeatedly, ten times or more. The chain joins TRBV7-2 to TRBJ1-5; D unresolved. V was cut by 5 bases and J by 8 bases, with 13 bases left in between. The CDR3 has 13 residues. Germline CDR1 SGHTA, CDR2 FQGNSA. In DNA, the CDR3 is TGTGCCAGCAGCCGACCCCCCGGGGAGCCCCAGCATTTT. It is translated as CASSRPPGEPQHF.

This clonotype has just a few counts. CDR3 in DNA: TGTGCCTGGAGTTCGGCGTTAGAGACCCAGTACTTC. Its translation: CAWSSALETQYF. The chain employs TRBV30 and TRBJ2-5, with D uncertain. The CDR3 runs 12 residues. Trimming cost V 2 bases and J 4 bases, with 8 bases left between them. Germline V CDR1 and CDR2: GTSNPN, SVGIG (reference sequence).

Ten or more counts support this clonotype. The chain has TRBV4-3 and TRBJ2-2; tentatively, D is TRBD2 (5 bases). Trimming removed 3 bases from V and 4 bases from J, with 15 bases in between. Germline CDR1 reads LGHNA; CDR2 reads YSLEER. There are 16 residues in the CDR3. For the CDR3, the DNA is TGCGCCAGCAGCCATTTATTGAGGGAGCGCACCGGGGAGCTGTTTTTT. Translating gives CASSHLLRERTGELFF.

This clonotype was counted many times. CDR3 nucleotide sequence: TGTGCCAGCTCGCGCGGCAGGGGGACAGTTGGCTACACCTTC. It specifies CASSRGRGTVGYTF. The genes are TRBV18 and TRBJ1-2, with TRBD1 identical over 7 bases. Germline V lookup: CDR1 KGHSH, CDR2 LQKENI. The CDR3 has 14 residues. Trimming removed 6 bases from V and 7 bases from J; junction bases left unmatched: 11.

The chain joins TRBV29-1 to TRBJ1-1; 11 bases match TRBD1. The length of the CDR3 is 14 residues. V lost 4 bases, J lost 5 bases, and 6 bases stayed unmatched. Per germline, CDR1 SQVTM and CDR2 ANQGSEA. The CDR3: CSVGRGQGATEAFF. CDR3 nucleotides: TGCAGCGTTGGGCGAGGACAGGGGGCGACTGAAGCTTTCTTT.

This clonotype was counted at least ten times. The J gene is TRBJ2-7, the V gene TRBV11-1, with TRBD1 matching 9 bases. The junction had 14 bases not matched to a gene; V was cut back by 1 base and J by 7 bases. Germline V gene lookup returns CDR1 SGHAT and CDR2 FQDESV (reference sequence). This CDR3 region has 17 residues. In DNA, the CDR3 is TGTGCCAGCAGCTTAGGATTTGGACAGGGGCTCGCTTCGGAGCAGTACTTC. Translated: CASSLGFGQGLASEQYF.

The gene calls are TRBV9 and TRBJ1-3, with 8 bases aligning to TRBD1. Germline V gene data show CDR1 as SGDLS and CDR2 as YYNGEE. The J segment lost 3 bases and the V segment lost 4 bases, leaving 6 bases of the junction unmatched. CDR3 length equals 15 residues. CDR3 nucleotide sequence: TGTGCCAGCAGCCCCAACAGGGGGTTTGGAAACACCATATATTTT. The encoded protein is CASSPNRGFGNTIYF.

This clonotype occurred many times. The rearrangement joins TRBV28 to TRBJ2-4; D uncertain. There are 19 residues in the CDR3. The germline V gene encodes CDR1 MDHEN and CDR2 SYDVKM. V was trimmed by 5 bases and J by 0 bases, leaving 23 bases between them. For the CDR3, the DNA is TGTGCCAGCAGTCCCCCCCGACCTTGGCCTATTCTAGCCAAAAACATTCAGTACTTC. It codes for CASSPPRPWPILAKNIQYF.

The chain has TRBV30 and TRBJ2-5; 9 bases map to TRBD1. After removal of 4 bases from V and 5 bases from J, the junction contained 14 bases not matched to a gene. Looked up from germline, CDR1 is GTSNPN and CDR2 is SVGIG (reference sequence). The CDR3 extends over 16 amino acids. The CDR3 sequence is CAWTILGTGMRETQYF. DNA of the CDR3: TGTGCCTGGACTATACTTGGGACAGGGATGAGGGAGACCCAGTACTTC.

The sample holds one count of this clonotype. The chain carries TRBV4-1 and TRBJ1-2; no clear D. V was shortened by 6 bases and J by 5 bases, with 7 bases between the two germline ends. This CDR3 contains 11 residues. Germline V gene sequence: CDR1 MGHRA, CDR2 YSYEKL. The CDR3 spells CASRQAYGYTF. DNA of the CDR3: TGCGCCAGCAGGCAGGCGTATGGCTACACCTTC.

This sequence joins TRBV6-1 and TRBJ2-7; TRBD1 might be the D (6 bases). Germline V gene sequence: CDR1 MNHNS, CDR2 SASEGT. The ends were cut back, 1 base at V and 3 bases at J, with 13 bases in the middle. The CDR3 length is 15 residues. CDR3 loop: CASSEEKRQVYEQYF. The DNA of the CDR3 is TGTGCCAGCAGTGAAGAAAAGCGACAGGTCTACGAGCAGTACTTC.